In its sample, the clone carrying this T cell receptor beta chain was seen a few times. Its cognate antigen is unknown. The sample is drawn from a study of cytomegalovirus exposure and HLA in healthy donors. Study at large: Among the roughly 430 genotyped donors, less than 85% were placed in the Caucasian-associated ancestry cluster. The study's findings and limits: Immune exposure was documented only through CMV serostatus. Several of the most significant clusters appeared, in a later analysis, to be linked to common viral pathogens.

Use of 60 Vbeta and 13 Jbeta primers characterized the PCR. Generated by immunoSEQ multiplex PCR, the TCRdb table keeps only in-frame clones and is missing some. The top ten hold roughly 0.5% of the sample, which has 140,000 to 150,000 clones, 70% to 90% seen once. The CDR3 spans 12 residues. This TCR was recovered from a middle-aged woman in good health and CMV-seronegative. The V and J genes are TRBV1 and TRBJ2-7; whether TRBD2, the table's D call, matches the DNA was not checked. TRBV1 is a pseudogene. Sequenced: PBMCs. The CDR3 region is CTSSQDLYEQYF. In DNA, the CDR3 is TGCACCAGCAGCCAAGACCTTTACGAGCAGTACTTC.